Ten or more counts support the clone carrying this T cell receptor (beta chain). Its cognate antigen is unknown. This record belongs to a study of CD8 T cells in ankylosing spondylitis. Study-level points and caveats: Reports say disease-linked clones showed up significantly more in matched ankylosing spondylitis synovial fluid. Reactive arthritis synovial fluid and blood were previously reported to contain some motif variants. Disease-linked clones, CD8+, were relatively rare in peripheral blood.

Deletions cut 3 bases from V and 13 bases from J, with 24 bases between. The CDR3 has 14 amino acids. The germline V gene has CDR1 DFQATT and CDR2 SNEGSKA (reference sequence). Construction of TCR beta libraries was performed using quantitative 5'-RACE with molecular barcodes. TCRdb called the 5' RACE reads again in MiXCR, with one record for every CDR3 protein. This table holds some 150,000 distinct CDR3 sequences, about 10% found once. This chain connects TRBV20-1 to TRBJ1-1; D not resolved. The specimen was blood, either unsorted or a sorted T cell fraction (not recorded which). The receptor comes from a female donor with ankylosing spondylitis or in good health (not recorded which). CDR3 amino acids: CSASTGLLLRNDFF. CDR3 sequence (DNA): TGCAGTGCTAGTACGGGGTTACTATTAAGAAATGATTTCTTT.